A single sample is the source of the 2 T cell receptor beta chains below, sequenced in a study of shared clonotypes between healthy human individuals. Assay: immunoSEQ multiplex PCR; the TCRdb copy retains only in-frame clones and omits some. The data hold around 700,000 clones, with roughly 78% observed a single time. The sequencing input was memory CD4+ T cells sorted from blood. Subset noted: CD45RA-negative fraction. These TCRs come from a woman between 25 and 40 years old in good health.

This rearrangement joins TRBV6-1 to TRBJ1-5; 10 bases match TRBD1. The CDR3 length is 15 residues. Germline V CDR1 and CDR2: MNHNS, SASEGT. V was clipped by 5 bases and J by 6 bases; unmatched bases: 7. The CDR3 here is CASSTTTGGFQPQHF. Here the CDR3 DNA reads TGTGCCAGCAGTACAACGACAGGGGGCTTTCAGCCCCAGCATTTT.

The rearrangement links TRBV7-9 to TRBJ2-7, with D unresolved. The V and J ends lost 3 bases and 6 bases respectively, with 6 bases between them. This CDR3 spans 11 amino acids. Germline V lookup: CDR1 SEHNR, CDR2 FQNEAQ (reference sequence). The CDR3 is CASSFSSEQYF. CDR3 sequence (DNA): TGTGCCAGCAGCTTCTCGAGCGAGCAGTACTTC.